A single sample gave rise to the 19 T cell receptor beta chains below, sequenced in a study of lymphopenia after photon versus proton radiotherapy. Repertoires were generated with immunoSEQ multiplex PCR, while TCRdb's copy carries only in-frame clones and drops some. Of tens of thousands of clones listed, 85% are singletons. Sequencing used peripheral blood, obtained from a patient treated with photon-based radiotherapy. The receptor set was obtained from a man in his 60s with pancreatic cancer.

V and J are TRBV5-1 and TRBJ1-4, with D possibly TRBD1 on 5 matching bases. This CDR3 contains 15 residues. Germline CDR1 SGHRS, CDR2 YFSETQ. Trimming took off 4 bases at V and 8 bases at J, with 18 bases between the two ends. The CDR3 spells CASSSLGTPSEKLFF. The DNA for the CDR3 is TGCGCCAGCAGCAGTCTAGGGACCCCAAGCGAAAAACTGTTTTTT.

The V call is TRBV6-1, the J call TRBJ1-5, with a possible D match to TRBD1 (5 bases). The CDR3 has 16 residues. V lost 1 base to trimming and J lost 1 base, with 11 bases between them. The germline V gene has CDR1 MNHNS and CDR2 SASEGT. CDR3 residues: CASSEEEGWSNQPQHF. The CDR3 DNA reads as TGTGCCAGCAGTGAAGAGGAGGGGTGGAGCAATCAGCCCCAGCATTTT.

The rearrangement uses TRBV9 and TRBJ2-1; D gene unclear. CDR3 length: 15 amino acids. V lost 0 bases, J lost 9 bases, and 16 bases lay in between. CDR1 is SGDLS, CDR2 YYNGEE, per germline. The CDR3: CASSVDVLETGEQFF. The CDR3 nucleotides read TGTGCCAGCAGCGTAGACGTATTGGAAACGGGTGAGCAGTTCTTC.

By share, this clone ranks as medium-sized. This rearrangement joins TRBV5-6 to TRBJ1-3; D is unresolved. The germline V gene encodes CDR1 SGHDT and CDR2 YYEEEE. The CDR3 contains 11 residues. V lost 2 bases to trimming and J lost 7 bases, with 4 bases between them. CDR3 residues: CASSLLNTIYF. As DNA, the CDR3 is TGTGCCAGCAGCTTATTGAACACCATATATTTT. Full variable domain (outside the CDR3, taken from reference TRBV5-6 and TRBJ1-3): DAGVTQSPTHLIKTRGQQVTLRCSPKSGHDTVSWYQQALGQGPQFIFQYYEEEERQRGNFPDRFSGHQFPNYSSELNVNALLLGDSALYLCASSLLNTIYFGEGSWLTVV.

This sequence joins TRBV7-2 and TRBJ2-3; D may be TRBD2 (5 bases). CDR1 is SGHTA and CDR2 is FQGNSA in the germline V gene. Deletions cut 6 bases from V and 5 bases from J, with 12 bases between. This CDR3 is 13 amino acids long. CDR3: CASSLAAGDTQYF. The CDR3 DNA sequence: TGTGCCAGCAGTCTGGCGGCGGGAGATACGCAGTATTTT.

In this sample, this clone turned up a few times. The V and J genes are TRBV6-1 and TRBJ1-4; D is ambiguous. From germline, CDR1 is MNHNS and CDR2 SASEGT. Between the trimmed V and J ends, which lost 3 bases and 6 bases, there was a span of 8 bases. There are 13 residues in the CDR3. In nucleotides, the CDR3 is TGTGCCAGCAGTGACAGTTCCTATGAAAAACTGTTTTTT. Amino acids: CASSDSSYEKLFF.

For this clone: The sample contains more than one DNA sequence encoding this CDR3. The chain recombines TRBV9 with TRBJ2-7; 9 bases fit TRBD1. The CDR3 spans 13 residues. Germline values: CDR1 SGDLS, CDR2 YYNGEE. Trimming at V came to 3 bases and at J to 2 bases, leaving 0 bases not matched to a gene. CDR3 nucleotides: TGTGCCAGCAGCGGACAGGGGGCCTACGAGCAGTACTTC. This encodes CASSGQGAYEQYF.

The chain joins TRBV9 to TRBJ1-2; D not certain. The germline V gene has CDR1 SGDLS and CDR2 YYNGEE. V lost 0 bases and J lost 4, with 10 bases in between. The CDR3 is 14 residues long. The CDR3 nucleotides are TGTGCCAGCAGCGTAGGAGGAGTTGGCTATGGCTACACCTTC. Translation: CASSVGGVGYGYTF.

This chain uses TRBV6-1 with TRBJ1-2; 11 nucleotides agree with TRBD1. CDR3 length: 16 residues. V shed 4 bases and J 5 bases; nucleotides not matched to a gene: 9. Germline loops: CDR1 MNHNS, CDR2 SASEGT. CDR3 protein: CASSAEDRGLVYGYTF. The CDR3 region has the DNA TGTGCCAGCAGTGCCGAGGACAGGGGGCTGGTTTATGGCTACACCTTC.

The J gene is TRBJ2-7, the V gene TRBV16; 10 bases are shared with TRBD2. With 2 bases clipped from V and 3 bases from J, the junction kept 1 base outside the gene matches. CDR3 length: 14 amino acids. CDR1 KGHSY and CDR2 FQNENV come from the germline V gene. The CDR3: CASSQSGGVYEQYF. The CDR3 coding sequence is TGTGCCAGCAGCCAAAGCGGGGGGGTCTACGAGCAGTACTTC. The full variable domain, in which reference TRBV16 and TRBJ2-7 provide the parts outside the CDR3, is GEEVAQTPKHLVRGEGQKAKLYCAPIKGHSYVFWYQQVLKNEFKFLISFQNENVFDETGMPKERFSAKCLPNSPCSLEIQATKLEDSAVYFCASSQSGGVYEQYFGPGTRLTVT.

The chain combines TRBV10-3 with TRBJ1-2, with D possibly matching TRBD1 (6 bases). The V gene lost 6 bases and the J gene lost 2 bases, with 16 bases spanning the gap. CDR1 ENHRY and CDR2 SYGVKD come from the germline V gene. The CDR3 spans 15 residues. The CDR3 DNA reads TGTGCCATCAGCCCCGGGGGGGGGCACAACTATGGCTACACCTTC. Its translation is CAISPGGGHNYGYTF.

This chain joins TRBV7-8 and TRBJ1-3, with 11 bases identical to TRBD1. Germline V gene data show CDR1 as SGHVS and CDR2 as FQNEAQ. The CDR3 has 15 amino acids. Germline trimming cut 4 bases from V and 6 bases from J; bases unmatched to any gene: 5. CDR3 bases: TGTGCCAGCAGCTCCGGGACAGGGGGAGAAAACACCATATATTTT. It encodes CASSSGTGGENTIYF.

The V gene is TRBV4-2, the J gene TRBJ1-2, with 9 bases matching TRBD1. This CDR3 has 19 residues. The V gene end was trimmed by 1 base and the J gene end by 0 bases; junction bases not matched to a gene: 12. Germline values: CDR1 LGHNA, CDR2 YNFKEQ. The CDR3 protein is CASSQAPPATGGPNYGYTF. The CDR3 DNA sequence: TGTGCCAGCAGCCAAGCCCCCCCCGCGACAGGGGGACCTAACTATGGCTACACCTTC.

The chain joins TRBV4-1 to TRBJ1-3; no clear D. CDR3 size: 15 residues. Looked up from germline, CDR1 is MGHRA and CDR2 is YSYEKL. The germline V and J ends were trimmed by 1 base and 1 base, with 8 bases remaining between them. The CDR3 sequence is CASSQAPGSGNTIYF. In DNA form, the CDR3 reads TGCGCCAGCAGCCAAGCGCCGGGATCTGGAAACACCATATATTTT.

The J gene is TRBJ2-7, the V gene TRBV9, with D possibly being TRBD1 (6 bases). Trimming removed 3 bases from V and 12 bases from J, with 22 bases in between. Germline-derived CDR1 and CDR2 are SGDLS and YYNGEE. The CDR3 totals 14 residues. The CDR3 reads CASSEWGHDSIRYF. The DNA of the CDR3 is TGTGCCAGCAGCGAATGGGGACATGACTCAATTCGGTACTTC.

V usage is TRBV5-4 and J usage is TRBJ2-7; no clear D. CDR1 is SGHNT and CDR2 is YYREEE in the germline V gene (reference sequence). The CDR3 is 14 amino acids. Trimming left V 4 bases short and J 0 bases short, with 11 bases between. CDR3 coding DNA: TGTGCCAGCAGCGAGGCGCGTGGCTCCTACGAGCAGTACTTC. It translates to CASSEARGSYEQYF.

The rearrangement links TRBV11-2 to TRBJ2-2, with D possibly being TRBD1 (5 bases). The CDR3 has 14 amino acids. Germline V gene data show CDR1 as SGHAT and CDR2 as FQNNGV. With 5 bases removed from V and 6 bases from J, the gap between germline ends came to 13 bases. The CDR3 DNA reads as TGTGCCAGCAGCCCTTTAGTAGGGGCCGGGGAGCTGTTTTTT. It encodes CASSPLVGAGELFF.

The chain recombines TRBV7-2 with TRBJ2-7; 8 bases agree with TRBD2. Losses at the gene ends were 0 bases for V and 6 bases for J; bases not matched to a gene: 4. The CDR3 has 14 amino acids. CDR1 is SGHTA, CDR2 FQGNSA, per germline. CDR3 residues: CASSLAGLVVEQYF. The DNA of the CDR3 is TGTGCCAGCAGCTTAGCGGGACTAGTTGTCGAGCAGTACTTC.

This chain links TRBV9 with TRBJ2-5, with D perhaps given as TRBD1 or TRBD2 (6 bases each). From germline, CDR1 is SGDLS and CDR2 YYNGEE. This CDR3 spans 14 amino acids. V shed 2 bases and J shed 4 bases, with 12 bases lying between them. Here the CDR3 DNA reads TGTGCCAGCAGCGTGCAGGGGAGGCGAGAGACCCAGTACTTC. Translation gives CASSVQGRRETQYF. Based on the CDR3 plus reference TRBV9 and TRBJ2-5, the full variable domain is DSGVTQTPKHLITATGQRVTLRCSPRSGDLSVYWYQQSLDQGLQFLIQYYNGEERAKGNILERFSAQQFPDLHSELNLSSLELGDSALYFCASSVQGRRETQYFGPGTRLLVL.